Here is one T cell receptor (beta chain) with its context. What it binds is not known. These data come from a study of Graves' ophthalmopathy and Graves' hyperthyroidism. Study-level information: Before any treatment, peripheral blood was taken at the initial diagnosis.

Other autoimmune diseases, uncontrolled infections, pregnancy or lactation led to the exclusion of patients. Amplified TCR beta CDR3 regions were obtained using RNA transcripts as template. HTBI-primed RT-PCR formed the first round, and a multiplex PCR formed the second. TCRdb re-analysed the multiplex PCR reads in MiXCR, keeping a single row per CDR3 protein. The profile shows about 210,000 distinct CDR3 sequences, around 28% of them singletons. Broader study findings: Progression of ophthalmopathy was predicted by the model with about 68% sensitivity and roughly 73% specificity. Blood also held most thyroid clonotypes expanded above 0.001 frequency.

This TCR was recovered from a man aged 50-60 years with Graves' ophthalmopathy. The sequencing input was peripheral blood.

CDR3 DNA: TGTGCCAGCAGTTTTAGCGGGAGGGTGAGGGAGCAGTACTTC. Encoded protein: CASSFSGRVREQYF. The J gene is TRBJ2-7, the V gene TRBV27; 11 nucleotides match TRBD2. Losses at the gene ends were 3 bases for V and 7 bases for J; bases not matched to a gene: 5. The CDR3 has 14 amino acids. Germline V gene sequence: CDR1 MNHEY, CDR2 SMNVEV (reference sequence).